This TCR beta chain came from a study of T cell responses to AZD1222 COVID-19 vaccine. Study-level background: Second doses that came at about 4 or about 12 weeks were put together. Study-wide points: Possibly, clonal diversity was underestimated; donors were largely white British and included more females.

Some clones are missing from TCRdb's copy, which holds only in-frame ones; the method was immunoSEQ multiplex PCR. The sample gives tens of thousands of clones, 88% of which show up once; around 5.5% is in the top ten. For this clone: Its target is not known.

V lost 5 bases and J lost 7; bases outside the gene matches: 14. This CDR3 comprises 15 residues. In germline, CDR1 is SGHRS, CDR2 YFSETQ. This material consisted of peripheral blood, taken on day 0 of AZD1222 vaccination. This TCR derives from an adult in good health. The rearrangement uses TRBV5-1 and TRBJ1-2, with 7 bases identical to TRBD1. The CDR3 DNA is TGCGCCAGCAGGACCAACAGGGGACCCTCCGGTGGCTACACCTTC. Its protein is CASRTNRGPSGGYTF. Full variable domain (outside the CDR3, taken from reference TRBV5-1 and TRBJ1-2): KAGVTQTPRYLIKTRGQQVTLSCSPISGHRSVSWYQQTPGQGLQFLFEYFSETQRNKGNFPGRFSGRQFSNSRSEMNVSTLELGDSALYLCASRTNRGPSGGYTFGSGTRLTVV.